A single sample gave rise to the 24 T cell receptor beta chains below, sequenced in a study of a mutant IDH1 vaccine in newly diagnosed glioma. The table came from immunoSEQ multiplex PCR; TCRdb's copy has only in-frame clones and leaves some out. The table has some 51,000 clones, roughly 80% seen once. Time point: baseline, week 1 (first vaccination visit). The treatment here: pre-vaccination baseline after standard-of-care therapy. The sample here was PBMCs, taken from a glioma patient treated with radiotherapy, temozolomide or both. The receptor source for this set is a woman between 35 and 50 years old with glioma.

This chain links TRBV9 with TRBJ2-3; a possible D gene is TRBD1 (6 bases). This CDR3 is 14 amino acids long. Trimming took 3 bases from V and 6 from J, leaving 14 bases between them. Per germline, CDR1 SGDLS and CDR2 YYNGEE. The CDR3 loop reads CASSDHGQRDTQYF. The CDR3 DNA reads TGTGCCAGCAGCGACCACGGACAGCGGGATACGCAGTATTTT.

V is TRBV5-1 and J is TRBJ2-3; no clear D gene. Trimming left V 0 bases short and J 1 base short, with 3 bases between. The CDR3 spans 13 residues. Germline lookup yields CDR1 SGHRS and CDR2 YFSETQ. The CDR3 DNA sequence: TGCGCCAGCAGCTTGGTGGGCACAGATACGCAGTATTTT. Residues: CASSLVGTDTQYF.

The chain has TRBV27 and TRBJ1-6; D might be TRBD1 (5 bases). The CDR3 contains 15 residues. Trimming removed 5 bases at V and 8 bases at J, with 16 bases between. Germline assignment: CDR1 MNHEY and CDR2 SMNVEV (reference sequence). This chain's CDR3 is CASSVIGGDHSPLHF. The CDR3 DNA reads TGTGCCAGCAGTGTAATCGGGGGGGATCATTCACCCCTCCACTTT.

The gene calls are TRBV10-1 and TRBJ2-7; a weak D match, TRBD1 (6 bases). Looked up from germline, CDR1 is WNHNN and CDR2 is SYGVQD (reference sequence). Trimming removed 2 bases from V and 4 bases from J, with 12 bases in between. There are 14 residues in the CDR3. The CDR3 loop is CASSENRELYEQYF. The DNA of the CDR3 is TGCGCCAGCAGTGAGAACAGGGAGCTGTACGAGCAGTACTTC.

This chain links TRBV30 with TRBJ1-2, with D possibly being TRBD1 (5 bases). This CDR3 comprises 15 residues. Trimming removed 0 bases from V and 0 bases from J, with 11 bases in between. Germline V gene lookup returns CDR1 GTSNPN and CDR2 SVGIG (reference sequence). CDR3 DNA sequence: TGTGCCTGGAGTGTGAGGGGATTCACTAACTATGGCTACACCTTC. Translated, it gives CAWSVRGFTNYGYTF. The whole variable domain, filled in from reference TRBV30 and TRBJ1-2, reads SQTIHQWPATLVQPVGSPLSLECTVEGTSNPNLYWYRQAAGRGLQLLFYSVGIGQISSEVPQNLSASRPQDRQFILSSKKLLLSDSGFYLCAWSVRGFTNYGYTFGSGTRLTVV.

This clone was seen a single time. V is TRBV19 and J is TRBJ1-5; 9 bases match TRBD1. This CDR3 contains 16 residues. Germline CDR1 reads LNHDA; CDR2 reads SQIVND (reference sequence). Losses at the gene ends were 4 bases for V and 5 bases for J; bases not matched to a gene: 9. The CDR3 is CASSTKTGGIDQPQHF. CDR3 DNA sequence: TGTGCCAGTAGTACCAAGACAGGGGGGATTGATCAGCCCCAGCATTTT.

The CDR3 loop reads CASSFYAFRETQYF. The CDR3 DNA reads TGTGCCAGCAGTTTCTATGCCTTCCGAGAGACCCAGTACTTC. The rearrangement uses TRBV28 and TRBJ2-5, with D unresolved. This CDR3 contains 14 residues. V was trimmed by 3 bases and J by 4 bases, leaving 12 bases between them. Germline CDR1 reads MDHEN; CDR2 reads SYDVKM.

The rearrangement uses TRBV5-6 and TRBJ2-2; the D is unclear. V lost 2 bases and J lost 7, with 9 bases in between. The CDR3 has 13 amino acids. The V gene's germline CDR1 is SGHDT and CDR2 YYEEEE. The CDR3 region has the DNA TGTGCCAGCAGCTTACGGGTCGGCGGGGAGCTGTTTTTT. It encodes CASSLRVGGELFF.

The V gene is TRBV4-3, the J gene TRBJ1-2; D not resolved. The ends were cut back, 1 base at V and 4 bases at J, with 10 bases in the middle. Germline CDR1 reads LGHNA; CDR2 reads YSLEER. This CDR3 region has 14 residues. CDR3 sequence reads: CASSQAGGSYGYTF. CDR3 DNA sequence: TGCGCCAGCAGCCAAGCAGGAGGGAGCTATGGCTACACCTTC.

This chain links TRBV2 with TRBJ2-5, with 7 bases identical to TRBD2. The CDR3 sequence is 16 residues long. The junction had 12 bases not matched to a gene; V was cut back by 8 bases and J by 0 bases. Germline loops: CDR1 SNHLY, CDR2 FYNNEI. Here the CDR3 DNA reads TGTGCCAGCCTCCGGGGGAGGGGCGGGGACCAAGAGACCCAGTACTTC. Translated, it gives CASLRGRGGDQETQYF. The full variable domain, with the rest looked up from reference TRBV2 and TRBJ2-5, is EPEVTQTPSHQVTQMGQEVILRCVPISNHLYFYWYRQILGQKVEFLVSFYNNEISEKSEIFDDQFSVERPDGSNFTLKIRSTKLEDSAMYFCASLRGRGGDQETQYFGPGTRLLVL.

The rearrangement links TRBV6-1 to TRBJ1-2; D remains ambiguous. From germline, CDR1 is MNHNS and CDR2 SASEGT. V was trimmed by 2 bases and J by 4 bases, leaving 8 bases between them. This CDR3 is 13 amino acids long. The CDR3 nucleotides read TGTGCCAGCAGTGAAAGTGAAACCTATGGCTACACCTTC. Translating it yields CASSESETYGYTF.

The genes are TRBV7-2 and TRBJ1-2, with TRBD1 as a possible D gene (6 bases). This CDR3 is built from 15 residues. CDR1 is SGHTA and CDR2 is FQGNSA in the germline V gene. V was pared by 0 bases and J by 5 bases, with 13 bases between. The CDR3 spells CASSLAALTGYGYTF. Written as DNA, the CDR3 is TGTGCCAGCAGCTTAGCCGCGTTGACAGGTTATGGCTACACCTTC.

This rearrangement joins TRBV4-2 to TRBJ1-2; perhaps TRBD1 as D (5 bases). The CDR3 spans 18 residues. V was shortened by 3 bases and J by 2 bases, with 22 bases between the two germline ends. Germline V gene lookup returns CDR1 LGHNA and CDR2 YNFKEQ. The CDR3 DNA reads TGTGCCAGCAGCCAGAATCCCGGGGGAGACGGAGGCAACTATGGCTACACCTTC. Its protein is CASSQNPGGDGGNYGYTF.

CDR3 residues: CASSPGSGGYNEQFF. For the CDR3, the DNA is TGTGCCAGCTCACCCGGTAGCGGGGGGTACAATGAGCAGTTCTTC. This sequence joins TRBV18 and TRBJ2-1, with 10 nucleotides matching TRBD2. The CDR3 consists of 15 residues. The germline V gene encodes CDR1 KGHSH and CDR2 LQKENI. The V gene end was trimmed by 3 bases and the J gene end by 4 bases; junction bases not matched to a gene: 3.

The chain uses TRBV5-8 and TRBJ2-1; a weak D match, TRBD2 (6 bases). This CDR3 is 16 amino acids long. The V and J ends lost 2 bases and 0 bases respectively, with 12 bases between them. Germline V gene sequence: CDR1 SGHTS, CDR2 YDEGEE. Written as DNA, the CDR3 is TGTGCCAGCAGCTTCAGTCGGGGGAACTCCTACAATGAGCAGTTCTTC. Translation gives CASSFSRGNSYNEQFF.

The chain couples TRBV2 to TRBJ1-2, with D tentatively TRBD1 (5 bases). The CDR3 consists of 13 residues. CDR1 and CDR2 (germline): SNHLY, FYNNEI. The V end lost 1 base, the J end lost 7 bases, and 10 bases lay between the germline ends. The CDR3 nucleotides read TGTGCCAGCAGTGAAGTCCAGGGAGGTGGCTACACCTTC. Amino acid sequence: CASSEVQGGGYTF. Complete variable domain (other parts from reference TRBV2 and TRBJ1-2): EPEVTQTPSHQVTQMGQEVILRCVPISNHLYFYWYRQILGQKVEFLVSFYNNEISEKSEIFDDQFSVERPDGSNFTLKIRSTKLEDSAMYFCASSEVQGGGYTFGSGTRLTVV.

CDR3 DNA: TGTGCCAGCAGCCCTAGGGACAGTTGGACCGGGGAGCTGTTTTTT. It encodes CASSPRDSWTGELFF. V and J are TRBV5-6 and TRBJ2-2; 7 bases are shared with TRBD1. The CDR3 is 15 amino acids. CDR1 and CDR2 from the germline V gene are SGHDT and YYEEEE. The ends lost 4 bases at V and 5 bases at J; junction bases unmatched: 8.

Concerning this clone: An end of the junction differs from the germline gene, which may be a read error. The chain uses TRBV7-7 and TRBJ2-1; D tentatively fits TRBD1 or TRBD2 (5 bases each). The germline V gene has CDR1 SSHAT and CDR2 FNYEAQ (reference sequence). The CDR3 runs to 16 residues. The CDR3 protein is CASSLNFGTAANEQFF. CDR3 sequence (DNA): TGTGCTAGCAGCTTAAATTTCGGGACGGCGGCGAATGAGCAGTTCTTC. Full variable domain (missing parts from reference TRBV7-7 and TRBJ2-1): GAGVSQSPRYKVTKRGQDVTLRCDPISSHATLYWYQQALGQGPEFLTYFNYEAQPDKSGLPSDRFSAERPEGSISTLTIQRTEQRDSAMYRCASSLNFGTAANEQFFGPGTRLTVL.

The chain carries TRBV9 and TRBJ2-2; D is perhaps TRBD1 (6 bases). CDR3 length equals 15 residues. The germline gives CDR1 SGDLS, CDR2 YYNGEE. Trimming shortened V by 0 bases and J by 5 bases, and 11 bases separated the two germline ends. The CDR3 protein is CASSVAGAGTGELFF. The CDR3 DNA sequence: TGTGCCAGCAGCGTAGCAGGGGCCGGGACCGGGGAGCTGTTTTTT.

V and J are TRBV21-1 and TRBJ2-3; whether TRBD2, the table's D call, matches the DNA was not checked. TRBV21-1 is reported as a pseudogene. This CDR3 contains 15 residues. The CDR3 loop is CASSVRDPSTDTQYF. The CDR3 bases are TGTGCCAGCAGCGTCCGGGATCCGAGCACAGATACGCAGTATTTT.

The CDR3 DNA sequence: TGTGCCAGCAGCCCCGGACTGGGCTACGAGCAGTACTTC. Translated: CASSPGLGYEQYF. The rearrangement uses TRBV9 and TRBJ2-7; TRBD2 might be the D (5 bases). The germline V gene has CDR1 SGDLS and CDR2 YYNGEE. CDR3 length: 13 amino acids. V shed 4 bases and J shed 3 bases, with 11 bases lying between them. The variable domain in full, with the rest retrieved from reference TRBV9 and TRBJ2-7, is DSGVTQTPKHLITATGQRVTLRCSPRSGDLSVYWYQQSLDQGLQFLIQYYNGEERAKGNILERFSAQQFPDLHSELNLSSLELGDSALYFCASSPGLGYEQYFGPGTRLTVT.

The chain employs TRBV6-6 and TRBJ2-7; D is uncertain. This CDR3 is 15 amino acids long. Trimming removed 7 bases from V and 3 bases from J, with 19 bases in between. Germline values: CDR1 MNHNY, CDR2 SVGAGI (reference sequence). The CDR3 region has the DNA TGTGCCAGCAACCTACAACGAGGAATGAGCTACGAGCAGTACTTC. This codes for CASNLQRGMSYEQYF.

The genes are TRBV28 and TRBJ1-1; D call uncertain. CDR3 length equals 12 residues. V lost 6 bases, J lost 1 base, and 6 bases lay in between. Germline-derived CDR1 and CDR2 are MDHEN and SYDVKM. CDR3 coding DNA: TGTGCCAGCAGCTCAGCGAACACTGAAGCTTTCTTT. Translated: CASSSANTEAFF.

This chain joins TRBV7-6 and TRBJ2-3, with TRBD1 as a possible D gene (5 bases). The length of the CDR3 is 11 residues. Germline CDR1 is SGHVS and CDR2 is FNYEAQ. V lost 5 bases and J 8 bases, leaving 8 bases between the germline ends. CDR3 nucleotides: TGTGCCAGCAGCCCCGACAGTACGCAGTATTTT. Encoded protein: CASSPDSTQYF.